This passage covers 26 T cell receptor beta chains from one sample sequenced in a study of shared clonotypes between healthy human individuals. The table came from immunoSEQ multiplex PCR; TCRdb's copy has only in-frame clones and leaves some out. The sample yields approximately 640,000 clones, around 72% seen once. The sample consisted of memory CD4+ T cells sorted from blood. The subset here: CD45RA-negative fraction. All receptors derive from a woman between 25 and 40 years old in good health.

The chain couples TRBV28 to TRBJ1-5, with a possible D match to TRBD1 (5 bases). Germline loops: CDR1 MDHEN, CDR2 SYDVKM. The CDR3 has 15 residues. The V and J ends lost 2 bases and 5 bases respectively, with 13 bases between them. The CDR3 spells CASSLRMGQHQPQHF. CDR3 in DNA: TGTGCCAGCAGTTTAAGGATGGGGCAACATCAGCCCCAGCATTTT.

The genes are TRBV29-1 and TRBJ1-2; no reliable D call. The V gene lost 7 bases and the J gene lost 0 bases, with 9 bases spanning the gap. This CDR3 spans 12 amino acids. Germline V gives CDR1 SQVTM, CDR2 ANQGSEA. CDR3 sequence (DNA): TGCAGCGCCTCCAGACCTAACTATGGCTACACCTTC. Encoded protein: CSASRPNYGYTF.

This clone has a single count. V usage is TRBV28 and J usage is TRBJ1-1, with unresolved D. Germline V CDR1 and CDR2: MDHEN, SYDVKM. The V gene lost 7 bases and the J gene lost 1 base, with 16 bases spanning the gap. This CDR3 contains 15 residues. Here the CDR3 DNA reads TGTGCCAGCATGATTTTAAGGGTGTCGAACACTGAAGCTTTCTTT. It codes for CASMILRVSNTEAFF.

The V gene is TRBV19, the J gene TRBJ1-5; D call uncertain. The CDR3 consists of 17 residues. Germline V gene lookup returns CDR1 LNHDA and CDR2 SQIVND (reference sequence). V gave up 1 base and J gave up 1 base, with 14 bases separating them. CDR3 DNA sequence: TGTGCCAGTAGTATAGTAGTCGGAGTTTCAAGCAATCAGCCCCAGCATTTT. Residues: CASSIVVGVSSNQPQHF.

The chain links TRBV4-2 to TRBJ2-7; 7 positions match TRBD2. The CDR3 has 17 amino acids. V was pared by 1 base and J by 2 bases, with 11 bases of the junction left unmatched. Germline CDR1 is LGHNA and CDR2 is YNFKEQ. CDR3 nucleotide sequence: TGTGCCAGCAGCCAAGTGTCTGCGGGAGTAGGGCCCTACGAGCAGTACTTC. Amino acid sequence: CASSQVSAGVGPYEQYF.

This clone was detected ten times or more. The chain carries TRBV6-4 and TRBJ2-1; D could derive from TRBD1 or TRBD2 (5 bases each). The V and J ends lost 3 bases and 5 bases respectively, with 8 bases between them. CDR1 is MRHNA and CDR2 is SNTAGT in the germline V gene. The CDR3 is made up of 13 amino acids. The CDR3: CASSEGPNNEQFF. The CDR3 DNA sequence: TGTGCCAGCAGTGAGGGACCCAACAATGAGCAGTTCTTC.

The CDR3 coding sequence is TGTGCCAGCTCGGGGAACAGCAATCAGCCCCAGCATTTT. The encoded protein is CASSGNSNQPQHF. V and J are TRBV6-6 and TRBJ1-5; D uncertain. Trimming removed 8 bases from V and 1 base from J, with 9 bases in between. The CDR3 consists of 13 residues. Germline CDR1 is MNHNY and CDR2 is SVGAGI (reference sequence).

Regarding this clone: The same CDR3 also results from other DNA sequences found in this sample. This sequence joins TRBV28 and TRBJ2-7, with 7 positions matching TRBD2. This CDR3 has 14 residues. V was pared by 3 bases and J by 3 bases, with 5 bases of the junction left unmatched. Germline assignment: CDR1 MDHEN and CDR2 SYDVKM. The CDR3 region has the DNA TGTGCCAGCAGTTTGGGCGGGAGAGTCTACGAGCAGTACTTC. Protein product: CASSLGGRVYEQYF.

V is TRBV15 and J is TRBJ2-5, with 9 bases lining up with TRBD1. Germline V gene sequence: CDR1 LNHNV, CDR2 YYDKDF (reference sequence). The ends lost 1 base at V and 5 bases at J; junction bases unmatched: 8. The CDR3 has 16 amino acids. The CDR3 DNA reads TGTGCCACCAGCAGAGGTCACAGGGGGCTGTTGGAGACCCAGTACTTC. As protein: CATSRGHRGLLETQYF.

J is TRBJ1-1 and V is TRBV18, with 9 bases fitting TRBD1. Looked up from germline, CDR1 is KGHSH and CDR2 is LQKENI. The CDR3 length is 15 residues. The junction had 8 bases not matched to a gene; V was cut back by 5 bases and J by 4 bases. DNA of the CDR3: TGTGCCAGCTCAACAGGGGGCGAGGTCGGCACTGAAGCTTTCTTT. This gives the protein CASSTGGEVGTEAFF.

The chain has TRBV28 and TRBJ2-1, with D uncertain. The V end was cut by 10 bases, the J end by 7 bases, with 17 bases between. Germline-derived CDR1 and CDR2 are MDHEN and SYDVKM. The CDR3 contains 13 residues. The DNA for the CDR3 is TGTGCCATCCTGGACGTGAATTTTAATGAGCAGTTCTTC. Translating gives CAILDVNFNEQFF.

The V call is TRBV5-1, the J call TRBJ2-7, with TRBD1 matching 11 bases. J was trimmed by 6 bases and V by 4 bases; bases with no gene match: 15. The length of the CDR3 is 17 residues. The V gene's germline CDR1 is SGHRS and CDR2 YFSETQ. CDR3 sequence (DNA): TGCGCCAGCAGCCCCCAAGTAGGGACAGGGGGATTTCGCGAGCAGTACTTC. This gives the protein CASSPQVGTGGFREQYF.

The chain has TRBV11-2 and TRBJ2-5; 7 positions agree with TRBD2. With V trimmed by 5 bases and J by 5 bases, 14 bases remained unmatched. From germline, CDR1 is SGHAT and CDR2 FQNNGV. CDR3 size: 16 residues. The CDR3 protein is CASSKAGPKRRETQYF. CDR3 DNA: TGTGCCAGCAGCAAAGCGGGACCCAAACGACGGGAGACCCAGTACTTC. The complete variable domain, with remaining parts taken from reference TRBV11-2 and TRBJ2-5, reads EAGVAQSPRYKIIEKRQSVAFWCNPISGHATLYWYQQILGQGPKLLIQFQNNGVVDDSQLPKDRFSAERLKGVDSTLKIQPAKLEDSAVYLCASSKAGPKRRETQYFGPGTRLLVL.

CDR3: CASSGNSNSNQPQHF. The CDR3 DNA reads TGTGCCAGCAGTGGTAACAGCAATAGCAATCAGCCCCAGCATTTT. The chain carries TRBV2 and TRBJ1-5; D is unresolved. This CDR3 is built from 15 residues. The germline V gene encodes CDR1 SNHLY and CDR2 FYNNEI. Trimming took off 4 bases at V and 0 bases at J, with 10 bases between the two ends.

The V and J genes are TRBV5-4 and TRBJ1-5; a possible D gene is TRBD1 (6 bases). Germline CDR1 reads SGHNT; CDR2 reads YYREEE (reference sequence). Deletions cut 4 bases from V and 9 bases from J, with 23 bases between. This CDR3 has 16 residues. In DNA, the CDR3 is TGTGCCAGCAGCCCGGGGGGCGGACGGGGAGAAGGGCCCCAGCATTTT. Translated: CASSPGGGRGEGPQHF.

This CDR3 is CASSSIRDSYGYTF. Here the CDR3 DNA reads TGTGCCAGCAGCTCCATACGGGACAGCTATGGCTACACCTTC. The chain recombines TRBV7-9 with TRBJ1-2; TRBD1 matches at 7 bases. The CDR3 consists of 14 residues. Germline values: CDR1 SEHNR, CDR2 FQNEAQ (reference sequence). After removal of 4 bases from V and 4 bases from J, the junction contained 6 bases not matched to a gene.

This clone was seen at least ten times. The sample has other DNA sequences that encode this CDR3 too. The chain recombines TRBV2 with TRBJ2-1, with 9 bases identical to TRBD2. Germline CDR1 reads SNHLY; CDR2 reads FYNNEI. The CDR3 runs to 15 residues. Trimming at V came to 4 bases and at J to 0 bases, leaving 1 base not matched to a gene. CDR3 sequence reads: CASSGSGSSYNEQFF. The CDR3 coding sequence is TGTGCCAGCAGTGGTAGCGGGAGCTCCTACAATGAGCAGTTCTTC.

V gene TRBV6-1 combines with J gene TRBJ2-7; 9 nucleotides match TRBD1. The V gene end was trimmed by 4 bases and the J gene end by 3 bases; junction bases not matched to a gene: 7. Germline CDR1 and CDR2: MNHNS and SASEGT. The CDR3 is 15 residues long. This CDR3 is CASSAHPGQGYEQYF. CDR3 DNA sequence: TGTGCCAGCAGTGCCCACCCGGGACAGGGCTACGAGCAGTACTTC.

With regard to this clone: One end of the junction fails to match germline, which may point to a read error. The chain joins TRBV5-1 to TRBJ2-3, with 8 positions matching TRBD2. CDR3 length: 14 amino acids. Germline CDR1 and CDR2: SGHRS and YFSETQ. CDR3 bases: TGCGCCAGCAGCCCGGGAGGGCGCACCGATACGCAGTATTTT. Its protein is CASSPGGRTDTQYF. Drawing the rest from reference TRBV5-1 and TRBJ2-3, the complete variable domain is KAGVTQTPRYLIKTRGQQVTLSCSPISGHRSVSWYQQTPGQGLQFLFEYFSETQRNKGNFPGRFSGRQFSNSRSEMNVSTLELGDSALYLCASSPGGRTDTQYFGPGTRLTVL.

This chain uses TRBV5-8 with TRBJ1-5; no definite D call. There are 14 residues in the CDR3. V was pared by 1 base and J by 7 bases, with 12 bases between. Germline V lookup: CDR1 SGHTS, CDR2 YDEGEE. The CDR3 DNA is TGTGCCAGCAGCTTGATTCTAGAAGGGCAGCCCCAGCATTTT. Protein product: CASSLILEGQPQHF.

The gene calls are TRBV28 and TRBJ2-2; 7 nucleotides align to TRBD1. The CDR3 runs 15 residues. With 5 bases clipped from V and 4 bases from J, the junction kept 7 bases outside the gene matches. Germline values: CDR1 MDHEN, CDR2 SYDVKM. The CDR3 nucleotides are TGTGCCAGCAGTCCAGGGGGAAGGGGCACCGGGGAGCTGTTTTTT. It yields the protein CASSPGGRGTGELFF.

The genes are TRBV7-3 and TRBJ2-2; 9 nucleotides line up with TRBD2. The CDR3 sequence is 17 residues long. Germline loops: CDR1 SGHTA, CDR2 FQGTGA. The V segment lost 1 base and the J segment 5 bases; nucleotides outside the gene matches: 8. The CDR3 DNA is TGTGCCAGCAGCTTAAGGGTTAGCGGGAGCGGGACCGGGGAGCTGTTTTTT. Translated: CASSLRVSGSGTGELFF.

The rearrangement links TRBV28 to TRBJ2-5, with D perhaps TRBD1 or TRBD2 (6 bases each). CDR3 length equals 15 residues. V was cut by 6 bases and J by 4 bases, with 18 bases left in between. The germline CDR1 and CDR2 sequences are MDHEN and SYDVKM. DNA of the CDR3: TGTGCCAGCAGCCCCAGGGGCGGGACGTCAGAGACCCAGTACTTC. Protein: CASSPRGGTSETQYF.

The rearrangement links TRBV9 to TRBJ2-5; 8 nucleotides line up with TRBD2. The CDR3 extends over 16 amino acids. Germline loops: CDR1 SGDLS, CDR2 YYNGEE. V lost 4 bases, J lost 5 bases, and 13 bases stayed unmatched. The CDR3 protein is CASSPGDRREGETQYF. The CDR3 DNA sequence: TGTGCCAGCAGCCCGGGTGACAGACGGGAGGGGGAGACCCAGTACTTC.

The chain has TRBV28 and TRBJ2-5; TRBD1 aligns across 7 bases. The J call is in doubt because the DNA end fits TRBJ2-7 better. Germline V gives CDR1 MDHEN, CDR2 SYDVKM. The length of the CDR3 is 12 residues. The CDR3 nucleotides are TGTGCCACCCAGACAGGGCCGATCGAGCAGTACTTC. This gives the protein CATQTGPIEQYF.

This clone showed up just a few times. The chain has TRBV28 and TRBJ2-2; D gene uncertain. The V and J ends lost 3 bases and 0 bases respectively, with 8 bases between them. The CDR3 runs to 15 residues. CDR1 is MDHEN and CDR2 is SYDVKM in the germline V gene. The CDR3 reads CASSFPAANTGELFF. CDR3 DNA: TGTGCCAGCAGTTTCCCGGCAGCGAACACCGGGGAGCTGTTTTTT.